A single sample gave rise to the 15 T cell receptor beta chains below, sequenced in a study of OX40 agonist ivuxolimab in advanced cancers. TCRdb keeps only in-frame clones here, not all; method: immunoSEQ multiplex PCR. The table records about 90,000 clones, approximately 91% of them present only once. This specimen was CD4+ or CD8+ T cells sorted from blood, taken in a trial of the OX40 agonist ivuxolimab. The receptors derive from an adult with an advanced solid tumor such as melanoma, head and neck, liver or kidney cancer.

The rearrangement joins TRBV18 to TRBJ2-5, with D possibly being TRBD2 (6 bases). Germline V gene lookup returns CDR1 KGHSH and CDR2 LQKENI. The ends were cut back, 3 bases at V and 2 bases at J, with 13 bases in the middle. This CDR3 has 15 amino acids. CDR3 DNA: TGTGCCAGCTCACCCGCACCCCGGGAGCAAGAGACCCAGTACTTC. It encodes CASSPAPREQETQYF. The variable domain in full, completed from reference TRBV18 and TRBJ2-5, reads NAGVMQNPRHLVRRRGQEARLRCSPMKGHSHVYWYRQLPEEGLKFMVYLQKENIIDESGMPKERFSAEFPKEGPSILRIQQVVRGDSAAYFCASSPAPREQETQYFGPGTRLLVL.

The chain carries TRBV4-3 and TRBJ2-3; D is perhaps TRBD1 (5 bases). Germline V lookup: CDR1 LGHNA, CDR2 YSLEER. Trimming shortened V by 1 base and J by 6 bases, and 14 bases separated the two germline ends. The CDR3 loop spans 15 amino acids. The CDR3 DNA sequence: TGCGCCAGCAGCCAAGTTGCCGCAGGGAAGGATACGCAGTATTTT. Protein product: CASSQVAAGKDTQYF.

V usage is TRBV5-1 and J usage is TRBJ2-7, with 7 bases that match TRBD1. In germline, CDR1 is SGHRS, CDR2 YFSETQ. The CDR3 consists of 14 residues. After removal of 0 bases from V and 2 bases from J, the junction contained 2 bases not matched to a gene. This CDR3 reads CASSLGTGPYEQYF. In nucleotides, the CDR3 is TGCGCCAGCAGCTTGGGGACAGGACCCTACGAGCAGTACTTC.

The chain uses TRBV4-2 and TRBJ2-4; 10 positions match TRBD2. J lost 1 base, V lost 0 bases, and 12 bases had no gene match. The CDR3 runs 20 residues. The germline CDR1 and CDR2 sequences are LGHNA and YNFKEQ. The CDR3 nucleotides read TGTGCCAGCAGCCAAGATTTGCTAGCGGGAGTTGGGGCGGCCAAAAACATTCAGTACTTC. Protein: CASSQDLLAGVGAAKNIQYF.

The V and J genes are TRBV25-1 and TRBJ1-3; D remains ambiguous. Germline CDR1 reads MGHDK; CDR2 reads SYGVNS. Trimming took off 2 bases at V and 0 bases at J, with 8 bases between the two ends. The CDR3 has 15 residues. The CDR3 region is CASSEPGSSGNTIYF. Written as DNA, the CDR3 is TGTGCCAGCAGTGAACCGGGGAGCTCTGGAAACACCATATATTTT.

This clone was observed once. The genes are TRBV5-4 and TRBJ2-7; 10 bases agree with TRBD2. The CDR3 contains 15 residues. The germline V gene encodes CDR1 SGHNT and CDR2 YYREEE (reference sequence). After removal of 2 bases from V and 5 bases from J, the junction contained 7 bases not matched to a gene. In DNA form, the CDR3 reads TGTGCCAGCAGCTTCTCGGGACTAGCGATGAACGAGCAGTACTTC. This translates into CASSFSGLAMNEQYF.

The rearrangement uses TRBV7-8 and TRBJ1-1; possible D gene TRBD1, 6 bases. Per germline, CDR1 SGHVS and CDR2 FQNEAQ. The length of the CDR3 is 15 residues. Deletions cut 5 bases from V and 5 bases from J, with 18 bases between. The CDR3 nucleotides read TGTGCCAGCAGCCTCCTTCGCACGGGGGCGACTGAAGCTTTCTTT. Its translation: CASSLLRTGATEAFF.

The genes are TRBV7-2 and TRBJ2-1, with TRBD2 matching 13 bases. V shed 5 bases and J 9 bases; nucleotides not matched to a gene: 13. Germline V gene data show CDR1 as SGHTA and CDR2 as FQGNSA. This CDR3 is 17 amino acids long. The CDR3 region has the DNA TGTGCCAGCAGCCCCAGAAGGACTAGCGGGAGTTTTGGTGAGCAGTTCTTC. The encoded protein is CASSPRRTSGSFGEQFF.

V usage is TRBV9 and J usage is TRBJ2-7, with 14 bases fitting TRBD2. The V segment lost 2 bases and the J segment 2 bases; nucleotides outside the gene matches: 3. From germline, CDR1 is SGDLS and CDR2 YYNGEE. There are 16 residues in the CDR3. The DNA of the CDR3 is TGTGCCAGCAGCGTTGGACTAGCGGGAGGAGCCTACGAGCAGTACTTC. Protein: CASSVGLAGGAYEQYF.

This clone turned up a few times. The rearrangement uses TRBV7-9 and TRBJ2-7, with 9 bases fitting TRBD1. This CDR3 spans 13 amino acids. V dropped 3 bases and J dropped 6; count of bases not matched to a gene: 3. The germline V gene encodes CDR1 SEHNR and CDR2 FQNEAQ (reference sequence). This CDR3 reads CASSFTGGSEQYF. The CDR3 nucleotides read TGTGCCAGCAGCTTTACAGGGGGCTCCGAGCAGTACTTC.

The chain links TRBV5-5 to TRBJ1-5; no clear D. Trimming took off 2 bases at V and 0 bases at J, with 12 bases between the two ends. Germline V CDR1 and CDR2: SGHKS, YYEKEE (reference sequence). CDR3 length equals 16 residues. The DNA for the CDR3 is TGTGCCAGCAGCTTAAGCCTGGCATCTAGCAATCAGCCCCAGCATTTT. It specifies CASSLSLASSNQPQHF.

The CDR3: CASSSRRSGTDTQYF. The CDR3 bases are TGTGCCAGCAGCTCCCGGAGGTCGGGGACAGATACGCAGTATTTT. The rearrangement joins TRBV13 to TRBJ2-3; weak D call: TRBD2 (5 bases). Germline-derived CDR1 and CDR2 are PRHDT and FYEKMQ (reference sequence). Trimming left V 4 bases short and J 3 bases short, with 14 bases between. The CDR3 loop spans 15 amino acids.

V and J are TRBV2 and TRBJ1-2; D may be TRBD1 (6 bases). Germline assignment: CDR1 SNHLY and CDR2 FYNNEI. The CDR3 is 14 residues long. The V end was cut by 6 bases, the J end by 2 bases, with 13 bases between. The CDR3 protein is CASSLDSSNYGYTF. The CDR3 DNA follows: TGTGCCAGCAGCTTGGACAGCTCCAACTATGGCTACACCTTC.

The chain combines TRBV5-4 with TRBJ2-7, with 8 nucleotides matching TRBD2. There are 14 residues in the CDR3. Germline values: CDR1 SGHNT, CDR2 YYREEE (reference sequence). The V segment lost 2 bases and the J segment 4 bases; nucleotides outside the gene matches: 5. The CDR3 DNA reads TGTGCCAGCAGCTTACGGGAGGGCCAATACGAGCAGTACTTC. Translating it yields CASSLREGQYEQYF.

This chain links TRBV11-1 with TRBJ1-1; the D gene is possibly TRBD1 (5 bases). V dropped 6 bases and J dropped 1 base, with 9 bases sitting between them. This CDR3 contains 13 residues. Germline V gene lookup returns CDR1 SGHAT and CDR2 FQDESV (reference sequence). The CDR3 sequence is CASRRDRNTEAFF. DNA for the CDR3: TGTGCCAGCAGGCGAGACAGGAACACTGAAGCTTTCTTT.